This T cell receptor (beta chain) was documented in a study of T-cell memory formation after mild COVID-19. For the study at large: The TCR clusters were mostly specific to one donor.

The length of the CDR3 is 14 residues. Germline values: CDR1 LGHNA, CDR2 YNFKEQ. Trimming took 3 bases from V and 6 from J, leaving 12 bases between them. MiXCR was run by TCRdb on the 5' RACE reads, yielding one entry per CDR3 protein. The sample consists of 500,000 to 600,000 distinct CDR3 sequences, roughly 17% of them appearing once. Sequenced: PBMCs or a T cell subset sorted from them (not recorded which). This receptor was obtained from an adult woman who had mild COVID-19 (a few samples of this study predate the infection). Cell type and time point are not known. The chain links TRBV4-2 to TRBJ1-5; TRBD1 is a possible D gene (5 bases). The chain's CDR3 is CASSQEQVGQPQHF. As DNA, the CDR3 is TGTGCCAGCAGCCAGGAACAGGTCGGTCAGCCCCAGCATTTT.